The 25 T cell receptor beta chains listed next were all sequenced from one sample in a study of radiation and T cells in renal cell carcinoma. TCRdb's copy holds only in-frame clones and misses some; the assay was immunoSEQ multiplex PCR. The sample yields 87,000 or so clones, 75% to 90% seen once. The time point denotes: baseline pretreatment blood. As to treatment: 15 Gy SBRT to primary tumor, nephrectomy 4 weeks later. Material: blood, obtained from a patient whose treatment included radiotherapy and nephrectomy. The receptors stem from a man aged 50-60 years with renal cell carcinoma.

This rearrangement joins TRBV5-4 to TRBJ2-7; perhaps TRBD2 as D (5 bases). This CDR3 is 14 amino acids long. The germline V and J ends were trimmed by 4 bases and 4 bases, with 15 bases remaining between them. Germline CDR1 reads SGHNT; CDR2 reads YYREEE (reference sequence). CDR3 in amino acids: CASSMGTREYEQYF. CDR3 nucleotides: TGTGCCAGCAGCATGGGAACAAGGGAGTACGAGCAGTACTTC.

This clone was found a few times. The chain carries TRBV5-1 and TRBJ2-1; 12 positions agree with TRBD2. From germline, CDR1 is SGHRS and CDR2 YFSETQ. There are 16 residues in the CDR3. V shed 4 bases, J shed 7 bases, and the junction held 9 bases outside the gene matches. CDR3 in DNA: TGCGCCAGCAGCGTTTCTAGCGGGGGGGCCATGAATGAGCAGTTCTTC. This translates into CASSVSSGGAMNEQFF.

The V and J genes are TRBV7-3 and TRBJ2-7, with D possibly called TRBD1 or TRBD2 (5 bases each). V gave up 7 bases and J gave up 3 bases, with 16 bases separating them. CDR3 length: 14 residues. Germline V gene data show CDR1 as SGHTA and CDR2 as FQGTGA. The CDR3 region has the DNA TGTGCCAGCATCCATCGGAGGCAGGGCTACGAGCAGTACTTC. Translation gives CASIHRRQGYEQYF.

This chain links TRBV2 with TRBJ1-1, with no clear D. The germline V and J ends were trimmed by 5 bases and 0 bases, with 10 bases remaining between them. The CDR3 sequence is 14 residues long. Looked up from germline, CDR1 is SNHLY and CDR2 is FYNNEI. The CDR3 DNA is TGTGCCAGCAGTATCATAAGAATGAACACTGAAGCTTTCTTT. It yields the protein CASSIIRMNTEAFF.

This rearrangement joins TRBV11-2 to TRBJ1-1, with D unresolved. CDR3 length: 13 amino acids. With 1 base removed from V and 2 bases from J, the gap between germline ends came to 5 bases. Germline-derived CDR1 and CDR2 are SGHAT and FQNNGV. The CDR3 bases are TGTGCCAGCAGCTTAGTCCGAAACACTGAAGCTTTCTTT. It codes for CASSLVRNTEAFF.

The V and J genes are TRBV19 and TRBJ2-7; 10 positions agree with TRBD1. The CDR3 extends over 18 amino acids. CDR1 and CDR2 (germline): LNHDA, SQIVND (reference sequence). V shed 2 bases and J 1 base; nucleotides not matched to a gene: 11. The CDR3 protein is CASSITRSDRGISYEQYF. The CDR3 coding sequence is TGTGCCAGTAGTATAACTCGCTCGGACAGGGGGATATCCTACGAGCAGTACTTC.

V is TRBV2 and J is TRBJ1-1; D is perhaps TRBD1 (6 bases). The CDR3 totals 14 residues. The germline gives CDR1 SNHLY, CDR2 FYNNEI. Trimming took off 5 bases at V and 10 bases at J, with 20 bases between the two ends. The CDR3 region is CASSREQGYRGAFF. CDR3 bases: TGTGCCAGCAGTCGAGAACAGGGATATCGTGGAGCTTTCTTT.

This clone occurred once. The genes are TRBV5-8 and TRBJ2-1; weak D call: TRBD2 (6 bases). V lost 1 base to trimming and J lost 1 base, with 9 bases between them. In germline, CDR1 is SGHTS, CDR2 YDEGEE. This CDR3 region has 15 residues. CDR3 residues: CASSLLGRSYNEQFF. CDR3 in DNA: TGTGCCAGCAGCTTGTTGGGGAGGTCCTACAATGAGCAGTTCTTC.

V usage is TRBV7-2 and J usage is TRBJ2-3; no reliable D call. CDR3 size: 15 residues. In germline, CDR1 is SGHTA, CDR2 FQGNSA. Trimming left V 7 bases short and J 4 bases short, with 18 bases between. The CDR3 region is CASNPNGAISDTQYF. The DNA of the CDR3 is TGTGCCAGCAACCCTAATGGCGCCATTTCAGATACGCAGTATTTT. The full variable domain, in which reference TRBV7-2 and TRBJ2-3 provide the parts outside the CDR3, is GAGVSQSPSNKVTEKGKDVELRCDPISGHTALYWYRQSLGQGLEFLIYFQGNSAPDKSGLPSDRFSAERTGGSVSTLTIQRTQQEDSAVYLCASNPNGAISDTQYFGPGTRLTVL.

The gene calls are TRBV25-1 and TRBJ2-1, with D uncertain. Per germline, CDR1 MGHDK and CDR2 SYGVNS. This CDR3 spans 16 amino acids. V was cut by 2 bases and J by 2 bases, with 13 bases left in between. The chain's CDR3 is CASSERRVQTYNEQFF. CDR3 nucleotides: TGTGCCAGCAGTGAACGTCGGGTTCAGACCTACAATGAGCAGTTCTTC. Complete variable domain (other parts from reference TRBV25-1 and TRBJ2-1): EADIYQTPRYLVIGTGKKITLECSQTMGHDKMYWYQQDPGMELHLIHYSYGVNSTEKGDLSSESTVSRIRTEHFPLTLESARPSHTSQYLCASSERRVQTYNEQFFGPGTRLTVL.

The V and J genes are TRBV19 and TRBJ2-7; D is ambiguous. The CDR3 spans 14 residues. The V gene's germline CDR1 is LNHDA and CDR2 SQIVND (reference sequence). Trimming shortened V by 5 bases and J by 6 bases, and 17 bases separated the two germline ends. The CDR3 spells CASSPSRRAAEQYF. CDR3 bases: TGTGCCAGTAGTCCGTCTCGACGGGCCGCCGAGCAGTACTTC.

V is TRBV7-8 and J is TRBJ1-6; a weak D match, TRBD1 (5 bases). The germline V gene has CDR1 SGHVS and CDR2 FQNEAQ. This CDR3 region has 14 residues. Trimming removed 4 bases from V and 4 bases from J, with 8 bases in between. The CDR3: CASSSQGYNSPLHF. The DNA of the CDR3 is TGTGCCAGCAGCTCTCAGGGATATAATTCACCCCTCCACTTT.

This chain connects TRBV5-1 to TRBJ1-5; 8 bases map to TRBD1. The CDR3 runs 15 residues. The germline V gene encodes CDR1 SGHRS and CDR2 YFSETQ. J was trimmed by 4 bases and V by 4 bases; bases with no gene match: 7. CDR3: CASSRTGSRNQPQHF. DNA of the CDR3: TGCGCCAGCAGCCGGACAGGGTCAAGGAATCAGCCCCAGCATTTT.

V is TRBV2 and J is TRBJ2-1; 8 nucleotides match TRBD1. The V gene's germline CDR1 is SNHLY and CDR2 FYNNEI. The CDR3 length is 14 residues. The junction had 10 bases not matched to a gene; V was cut back by 7 bases and J by 8 bases. The CDR3 region is CASNSLRTGYEQFF. Here the CDR3 DNA reads TGTGCCAGCAACTCTCTCCGGACAGGGTATGAGCAGTTCTTC.

J is TRBJ1-1 and V is TRBV5-8; D gene ambiguous. Germline V gene data show CDR1 as SGHTS and CDR2 as YDEGEE. Trimming took 1 base from V and 1 from J, leaving 2 bases between them. This CDR3 spans 12 amino acids. The CDR3 region is CASSLWNTEAFF. CDR3 DNA: TGTGCCAGCAGCTTGTGGAACACTGAAGCTTTCTTT. Full variable domain (outside the CDR3, taken from reference TRBV5-8 and TRBJ1-1): EAGVTQSPTHLIKTRGQQATLRCSPISGHTSVYWYQQALGLGLQFLLWYDEGEERNRGNFPPRFSGRQFPNYSSELNVNALELEDSALYLCASSLWNTEAFFGQGTRLTVV.

The table lists this clone with a count of one. The rearrangement uses TRBV5-1 and TRBJ1-4; a weak D match, TRBD1 (5 bases). Germline V gene data show CDR1 as SGHRS and CDR2 as YFSETQ. The CDR3 has 14 amino acids. Trimming pared 4 bases from V and 2 bases from J, leaving 9 bases between. DNA of the CDR3: TGCGCCAGCAGCGACAGAGTGACTAATGAAAAACTGTTTTTT. It codes for CASSDRVTNEKLFF.

This clone was recorded only once. The gene calls are TRBV6-1 and TRBJ2-7; D is unresolved. V lost 11 bases to trimming and J lost 0 bases, with 14 bases between them. Germline-derived CDR1 and CDR2 are MNHNS and SASEGT. This CDR3 is built from 13 residues. The CDR3 DNA reads TGTGCCTCAATGGCAGCCAGCTCCTACGAGCAGTACTTC. This gives the protein CASMAASSYEQYF.

This chain uses TRBV4-3 with TRBJ1-5; D call uncertain. The V gene's germline CDR1 is LGHNA and CDR2 YSLEER. CDR3 length equals 14 residues. V lost 1 base and J lost 2, with 6 bases in between. CDR3 coding DNA: TGCGCCAGCAGCCAAGTGAGTGGCAATCAGCCCCAGCATTTT. It yields the protein CASSQVSGNQPQHF.

The chain joins TRBV6-6 to TRBJ1-1; no clear D gene. V was clipped by 0 bases and J by 1 base, with 3 bases between them. Germline CDR1 reads MNHNY; CDR2 reads SVGAGI (reference sequence). The CDR3 length is 13 residues. CDR3 region: CASSYSQNTEAFF. The CDR3 DNA reads TGTGCCAGCAGTTACTCCCAGAACACTGAAGCTTTCTTT.

V is TRBV5-1 and J is TRBJ2-1, with 8 bases fitting TRBD2. CDR1 is SGHRS, CDR2 YFSETQ, per germline. The CDR3 covers 15 residues. J gave up 1 base and V 1 base, and 1 base lay outside the gene matches. The CDR3, as DNA: TGCGCCAGCAGCTTGAGCGGGAGTTCCTACAATGAGCAGTTCTTC. The encoded protein is CASSLSGSSYNEQFF.

This chain joins TRBV18 and TRBJ2-7; the D gene could be TRBD1 or TRBD2 (6 bases each). The CDR3 consists of 16 residues. V was clipped by 2 bases and J by 5 bases, with 19 bases between them. Germline values: CDR1 KGHSH, CDR2 LQKENI. DNA of the CDR3: TGTGCCAGCTCACCAACGGGGGCGGGGTCTGGCGACGAGCAGTACTTC. Translated: CASSPTGAGSGDEQYF.

CDR3 nucleotides: TGTGCCAGCAGCTTTAGATGGGCAAACACTGAAGCTTTCTTT. Translation gives CASSFRWANTEAFF. The rearrangement links TRBV5-5 to TRBJ1-1; D gene ambiguous. CDR3 length: 14 amino acids. V lost 2 bases, J lost 2 bases, and 10 bases lay in between. Germline CDR1 is SGHKS and CDR2 is YYEKEE (reference sequence). The whole variable domain, remainder taken from reference TRBV5-5 and TRBJ1-1, is DAGVTQSPTHLIKTRGQQVTLRCSPISGHKSVSWYQQVLGQGPQFIFQYYEKEERGRGNFPDRFSARQFPNYSSELNVNALLLGDSALYLCASSFRWANTEAFFGQGTRLTVV.

V gene TRBV29-1 combines with J gene TRBJ2-1; 10 bases line up with TRBD2. Germline V gene lookup returns CDR1 SQVTM and CDR2 ANQGSEA. The CDR3 has 14 residues. After removal of 2 bases from V and 3 bases from J, the junction contained 1 base not matched to a gene. The CDR3 DNA sequence: TGCAGCGTTGAAAGGACTAGCGGCTACAATGAGCAGTTCTTC. This gives the protein CSVERTSGYNEQFF.

The rearrangement joins TRBV6-5 to TRBJ2-5; 13 bases fit TRBD2. Germline loops: CDR1 MNHEY, CDR2 SVGAGI. The V segment lost 4 bases and the J segment 3 bases; nucleotides outside the gene matches: 2. The CDR3 spans 15 residues. The CDR3 spells CASSFTSGGEETQYF. The CDR3 DNA sequence: TGTGCCAGCAGTTTTACTAGCGGGGGGGAAGAGACCCAGTACTTC.

The V call is TRBV27, the J call TRBJ1-2, with D possibly matching TRBD1 (5 bases). This CDR3 contains 13 residues. In germline, CDR1 is MNHEY, CDR2 SMNVEV (reference sequence). V lost 6 bases and J 7 bases, leaving 15 bases between the germline ends. The CDR3 coding sequence is TGTGCCAGCAGCTCCCAGGGTGGTCGTGGCTACACCTTC. This encodes CASSSQGGRGYTF.